Shown below are 21 T cell receptor beta chains from a single sample sequenced in a study of shared clonotypes between healthy human individuals. The table came from immunoSEQ multiplex PCR; TCRdb's copy has only in-frame clones and leaves some out. The table shows 600,000 to 700,000 clones, with about three quarters occurring only once. The sample was memory CD4+ T cells sorted from blood. Subset given: CD45RA-negative fraction. The source is a woman aged 30 to 39 in good health.

This chain links TRBV5-1 with TRBJ1-2, with D maybe TRBD1 (6 bases). V gave up 2 bases and J gave up 4 bases, with 15 bases separating them. This CDR3 contains 15 residues. Germline V gene lookup returns CDR1 SGHRS and CDR2 YFSETQ. CDR3: CASSFRDTVLYGYTF. DNA of the CDR3: TGCGCCAGCAGCTTCCGGGACACTGTCCTCTATGGCTACACCTTC.

This chain connects TRBV5-1 to TRBJ2-2; D perhaps matches TRBD2 (5 bases). The V and J ends lost 0 bases and 4 bases respectively, with 10 bases between them. The CDR3 has 15 residues. Germline V gene data show CDR1 as SGHRS and CDR2 as YFSETQ. The CDR3 loop reads CASSLGAAGTGELFF. CDR3 nucleotides: TGCGCCAGCAGCTTGGGAGCCGCGGGCACCGGGGAGCTGTTTTTT.

This clone showed up just a few times. CDR3 sequence: CASSRPGPGGWETQYF. The CDR3 coding sequence is TGTGCCAGCAGCCGCCCGGGACCGGGAGGATGGGAGACCCAGTACTTC. The chain recombines TRBV4-2 with TRBJ2-5; 7 bases are shared with TRBD2. The length of the CDR3 is 16 residues. Germline V gene data show CDR1 as LGHNA and CDR2 as YNFKEQ. V was clipped by 4 bases and J by 5 bases; unmatched bases: 13.

The rearrangement joins TRBV19 to TRBJ1-1; maybe TRBD1 (6 bases). This CDR3 comprises 15 residues. Germline V gene lookup returns CDR1 LNHDA and CDR2 SQIVND (reference sequence). Trimming stripped 6 bases from V and 3 bases from J, with 17 bases between. Here the CDR3 DNA reads TGTGCCAGTAGCGTACAGGGTACTGAGTACACTGAAGCTTTCTTT. It specifies CASSVQGTEYTEAFF.

The V gene is TRBV2, the J gene TRBJ2-1; no clear D. The germline gives CDR1 SNHLY, CDR2 FYNNEI. Between the trimmed V and J ends, which lost 7 bases and 2 bases, there was a span of 9 bases. The CDR3 has 13 residues. DNA of the CDR3: TGTGCCAGCACGGAAGGCACCTACAATGAGCAGTTCTTC. Its translation is CASTEGTYNEQFF. The full variable domain, its missing parts supplied by reference TRBV2 and TRBJ2-1, is EPEVTQTPSHQVTQMGQEVILRCVPISNHLYFYWYRQILGQKVEFLVSFYNNEISEKSEIFDDQFSVERPDGSNFTLKIRSTKLEDSAMYFCASTEGTYNEQFFGPGTRLTVL.

CDR3 protein: CASSSGPNTEAFF. CDR3 DNA: TGTGCCAGCAGCTCCGGACCTAACACTGAAGCTTTCTTT. This chain uses TRBV5-7 with TRBJ1-1; no definite D call. TRBV5-7 is placed among ORFs of uncertain function. Trimming removed 3 bases at V and 2 bases at J, with 8 bases between. This CDR3 is built from 13 residues.

This sequence joins TRBV5-1 and TRBJ2-2; 7 bases match TRBD2. The germline gives CDR1 SGHRS, CDR2 YFSETQ. The CDR3 length is 16 residues. Trimming cost V 0 bases and J 2 bases; bases outside gene matches: 4. CDR3: CASSLGPSGNTGELFF. The CDR3 DNA reads TGCGCCAGCAGCTTGGGCCCTAGCGGTAACACCGGGGAGCTGTTTTTT.

The V gene is TRBV10-3, the J gene TRBJ2-1, with TRBD2 identical over 12 bases. V trimming: 2 bases; J trimming: 8 bases; junction bases outside the gene matches: 13. The CDR3 is 18 residues long. Looked up from germline, CDR1 is ENHRY and CDR2 is SYGVKD. CDR3 DNA: TGTGCCATCAGTGAGGCCTCCCCCCTAGCGGGAGGGTCGTATGAGCAGTTCTTC. It is translated as CAISEASPLAGGSYEQFF.

The V gene is TRBV5-1, the J gene TRBJ2-6; 7 positions agree with TRBD1. CDR1 and CDR2 (germline): SGHRS, YFSETQ. V lost 1 base to trimming and J lost 1 base; unmatched junction nucleotides: 8. The CDR3 runs to 18 residues. The CDR3 loop is CASSLRQGTTSGANVLTF. The CDR3 region has the DNA TGCGCCAGCAGCTTGCGACAGGGCACTACATCTGGGGCCAACGTCCTGACTTTC.

This clone was seen just once. This chain joins TRBV7-9 and TRBJ2-7; TRBD2 agrees at 13 bases. Germline V gene data show CDR1 as SEHNR and CDR2 as FQNEAQ (reference sequence). CDR3 length: 15 residues. The trim removed 3 bases at V and 3 bases at J, leaving 2 bases unmatched. CDR3 amino acids: CASSLRTSGSYEQYF. CDR3 nucleotide sequence: TGTGCCAGCAGCTTGAGGACTAGCGGGAGCTACGAGCAGTACTTC.

CDR3 residues: CASSFMPGYDEQYF. The CDR3 DNA reads TGTGCCAGCAGCTTTATGCCAGGGTACGACGAGCAGTACTTC. The gene calls are TRBV7-9 and TRBJ2-7; maybe TRBD1 (5 bases). Trimming cost V 3 bases and J 5 bases, with 14 bases left between them. The CDR3 covers 14 residues. CDR1 is SEHNR, CDR2 FQNEAQ, per germline (reference sequence).

The chain carries TRBV11-2 and TRBJ1-2; possibly TRBD1 for D (6 bases). Trimming left V 7 bases short and J 4 bases short, with 16 bases between. The germline V gene encodes CDR1 SGHAT and CDR2 FQNNGV. The CDR3 has 14 amino acids. The CDR3 bases are TGTGCCAGCAACCCTATCCGGGACACCTATGGCTACACCTTC. It yields the protein CASNPIRDTYGYTF.

This chain uses TRBV11-3 with TRBJ2-5, with no clear D. Germline loops: CDR1 SGHNT, CDR2 YENEEA. The CDR3 totals 16 residues. V lost 1 base and J lost 1, with 13 bases in between. The CDR3 DNA follows: TGTGCCAGCAGCTTAGGGGATCGTACAATCCAAGAGACCCAGTACTTC. Residues: CASSLGDRTIQETQYF.

This clone has only one observation. The V gene is TRBV10-1, the J gene TRBJ2-7, with a weak D call TRBD2 (6 bases). The CDR3 has 13 amino acids. Germline V gene data show CDR1 as WNHNN and CDR2 as SYGVQD (reference sequence). V was pared by 2 bases and J by 7 bases, with 12 bases between. In DNA, the CDR3 is TGCGCCAGCAGTGAGACGCGGGGCTGGGAGCAGTACTTC. Its protein product is CASSETRGWEQYF.

This clone was picked up one time. This chain joins TRBV5-6 and TRBJ2-2; perhaps D is TRBD1 or TRBD2 (5 bases each). This CDR3 region has 16 residues. Germline V gene lookup returns CDR1 SGHDT and CDR2 YYEEEE. The V end lost 1 base, the J end lost 6 bases, and 16 bases lay between the germline ends. This CDR3 reads CASSLISDVGAGELFF. The CDR3 nucleotides read TGTGCCAGCAGCTTGATTTCAGATGTGGGGGCCGGGGAGCTGTTTTTT.

The chain joins TRBV2 to TRBJ2-7, with D uncertain. The CDR3 contains 13 residues. Per the germline V gene, CDR1 is SNHLY and CDR2 is FYNNEI. V was pared by 4 bases and J by 2 bases, with 9 bases between. The CDR3 DNA reads as TGTGCCAGCAGTGCTGGCGGAACCTACGAGCAGTACTTC. This sequence encodes CASSAGGTYEQYF.

This clone was detected once. Other nucleotide sequences from this sample produce the same CDR3. V gene TRBV5-1 combines with J gene TRBJ2-5; D is ambiguous. Trimming took 0 bases from V and 0 from J, leaving 9 bases between them. The CDR3 spans 15 residues. Per germline, CDR1 SGHRS and CDR2 YFSETQ. CDR3 coding DNA: TGCGCCAGCAGCTTGGGGCCCGACTACCAAGAGACCCAGTACTTC. This sequence encodes CASSLGPDYQETQYF.

The chain carries TRBV7-8 and TRBJ2-7, with TRBD1 identical over 9 bases. Germline CDR1 is SGHVS and CDR2 is FQNEAQ. The trim removed 9 bases at V and 4 bases at J, leaving 13 bases unmatched. This CDR3 is built from 15 residues. The CDR3 DNA sequence: TGTGCCAGTCTATTCGGGGGACAGGGATTGTACGAGCAGTACTTC. It is translated as CASLFGGQGLYEQYF. The variable domain in full, completed from reference TRBV7-8 and TRBJ2-7, reads GAGVSQSPRYKVAKRGQDVALRCDPISGHVSLFWYQQALGQGPEFLTYFQNEAQLDKSGLPSDRFFAERPEGSVSTLKIQRTQQEDSAVYLCASLFGGQGLYEQYFGPGTRLTVT.

The chain recombines TRBV14 with TRBJ2-1; 12 bases agree with TRBD2. The CDR3 is 18 amino acids. After removal of 4 bases from V and 7 bases from J, the junction contained 14 bases not matched to a gene. CDR1 is SGHDN, CDR2 FVKESK, per germline. This CDR3 reads CASSLRLAGVRVGNEQFF. In DNA form, the CDR3 reads TGTGCCAGCAGCCTTCGACTAGCGGGAGTCCGAGTAGGTAATGAGCAGTTCTTC.

J is TRBJ2-1 and V is TRBV19; D unclear. Looked up from germline, CDR1 is LNHDA and CDR2 is SQIVND (reference sequence). V was cut by 1 base and J by 7 bases, with 5 bases left in between. The CDR3 is made up of 12 amino acids. DNA for the CDR3: TGTGCCAGTAGTATAGCTCGGAATGAGCAGTTCTTC. It codes for CASSIARNEQFF.

J is TRBJ1-5 and V is TRBV19; weak D call: TRBD1 (6 bases). Germline-derived CDR1 and CDR2 are LNHDA and SQIVND (reference sequence). The CDR3 is made up of 14 amino acids. Trimming cost V 5 bases and J 5 bases, with 13 bases left between them. CDR3 bases: TGTGCCAGTAGTTTTACAGGGAACGATCAGCCCCAGCATTTT. The encoded protein is CASSFTGNDQPQHF.